This T cell receptor beta chain was captured by sequencing in a study of blood T cell repertoires in COVID-19 (dated by TCRdb to 2018 to 2020). With respect to the entire study: Collaborator samples came from the United States, Italy and Spain and covered acute and convalescent phases of COVID-19. The samples were drawn from two sources: the first 160 participants of the ongoing ImmuneRACE study, and 1,254 subjects contributed by 6 global collaborators. The repertoires were made available in a free public database intended to serve as a resource for research on the immune response to SARS-CoV-2. Where available, HLA class I and class II types were taken from metadata supplied by the sample provider and were not determined by assay-based typing. The dataset comprised deeply sampled blood TCRbeta repertoires from subjects exposed to, actively infected with, or recovered from COVID-19. The material from the prospective study consisted of cDNA or gDNA derived from T cells, B-cell-depleted T cells, or PBMCs. Sample metadata almost always included a de-identified subject ID, COVID-19 status, age in years and sex. Study-level results and caveats: The amount of clinical and demographic metadata varied by source and participant and was provided uncurated.

TCRbeta CDR3 regions were amplified from genomic DNA by means of the immunoSEQ Assay, a bias-controlled multiplex PCR. In the authors' own workflow: The number of nucleated cells in each sample was estimated by amplification of reference gene primers within the assay. To quantify the absolute abundance of each unique TCRbeta CDR3 rearrangement, sequence reads were collapsed and filtered. Productive Simpson clonality was computed per sample as the square root of Simpson's diversity index over productive rearrangements. TCRdb took over this immuneACCESS table, retaining in-frame rearrangements with V and J assigned. Such tables are incomplete; in checked studies, under half of the missing clones stem from an unresolved V gene, and the remainder is unexplained. D and trimming were read from the DNA, whereas the V and J calls and clone size are those reported in that table. This sample comprises some 130,000 clones, roughly 90% of them detected only once. 3% to 4% of the sample comes from the top ten.

In the case of this clone: Its target antigen remains unknown. No base quality information exists; no much larger clone differs at one position.

The collaborating institutions used their own protocols to collect whole blood in K2EDTA tubes. For TCRbeta analysis, collaborator samples were shipped as frozen whole blood, as isolated PBMCs, or as DNA extracted from either sample type. The CDR3 spans 10 residues, from the cysteine through the phenylalanine. The CDR3 DNA has 30 bases and is translated from base 1. As encoded in the germline V gene, CDR1 is SQVTM while CDR2 is ANQGSEA. V lost 5 bases and J lost 15 bases; the stretch between them is 14 bases long. Here the chain combines TRBV29-1 and TRBJ2-1, with the D gene not clear enough to name. Specimen: peripheral blood. The sequence was collected from a man aged 45-65 years with active COVID-19. This receptor has the CDR3 CSVLITTLFF. In nucleotide form, the sequence is TGCAGCGTTCTAATCACTACTTTGTTCTTC.